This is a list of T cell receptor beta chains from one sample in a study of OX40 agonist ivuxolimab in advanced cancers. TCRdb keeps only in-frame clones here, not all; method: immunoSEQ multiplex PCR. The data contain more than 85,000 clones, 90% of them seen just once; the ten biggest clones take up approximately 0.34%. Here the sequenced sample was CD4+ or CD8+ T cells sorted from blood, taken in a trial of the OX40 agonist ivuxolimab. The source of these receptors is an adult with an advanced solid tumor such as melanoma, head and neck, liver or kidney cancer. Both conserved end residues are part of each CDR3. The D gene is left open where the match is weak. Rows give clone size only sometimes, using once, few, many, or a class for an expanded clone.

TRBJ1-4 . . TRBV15 TGTGCCACCAGCAAAGACCGACTAAGGACTAATGAAAAACTGTTTTTT CATSKDRLRTNEKLFF
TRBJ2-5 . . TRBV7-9 TGTGCCAGCAGCGGCCAGGGGTGGACCCAGTACTTC CASSGQGWTQYF
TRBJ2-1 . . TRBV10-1 TGCGCCAGCAGTGCTAGCTACAATGAGCAGTTCTTC CASSASYNEQFF
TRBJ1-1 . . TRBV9 TGTGCCAGCAGTAGTCCTCTCAACCTAAAAAAATGTCTCCATGAAGCTTTCTTT CASSSPLNLKKCLHEAFF
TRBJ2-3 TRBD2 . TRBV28 TGTGCCAGCAGTTCCGGAGGGGCGGGAGGCTCCACAGATACGCAGTATTTT CASSSGGAGGSTDTQYF
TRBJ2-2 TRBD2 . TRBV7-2 TGTGCCAGCAGTCGACTAGCGGGAGGTATCTTTACCGGGGAGCTGTTTTTT CASSRLAGGIFTGELFF
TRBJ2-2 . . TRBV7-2 TGTGCCAGCAGCACCTTTGTCCGCGTTGCTAGTTACGGGGAGCTGTTTTTT CASSTFVRVASYGELFF
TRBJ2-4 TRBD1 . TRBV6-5 TGTGCCAGCAGTTACCGGGGACAGGGGAAAAACATTCAGTACTTC CASSYRGQGKNIQYF
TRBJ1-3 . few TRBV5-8 TGTGCCAGCAGCTTGTCCGTAGGGGGCACCATATATTTT CASSLSVGGTIYF
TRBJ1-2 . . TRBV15 TGTGCCACCAGCAGGGCAGGGTTCGGCTACACCTTC CATSRAGFGYTF
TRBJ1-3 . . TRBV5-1 TGCGCCAGCAGTTTACAGGGAGTTAAGGACACCATATATTTT CASSLQGVKDTIYF
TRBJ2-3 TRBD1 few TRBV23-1 TGCGCCAGCAGTCAGCCCGTCCGGGACAGGGGTGATACGCAGTATTTT CASSQPVRDRGDTQYF
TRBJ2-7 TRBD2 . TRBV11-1 TGTGCCAGCAGCTTGGGACTAGCGGAGACCTACGAGCAGTACTTC CASSLGLAETYEQYF
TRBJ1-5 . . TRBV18 TGTGCCAGCTCACGGGGGAGCAATCAGCCCCAGCATTTT CASSRGSNQPQHF